The text below deals with one T cell receptor beta chain. These data are taken from a study of blood T cell repertoires in COVID-19. Study overall: Italy, Spain and the United States were the sources of the convalescent and acute COVID-19 samples. Sources were T cells, B-cell-depleted T cells, or PBMCs; the material itself was cDNA or gDNA.

Original data processing: It was from reference gene primer amplification that nucleated cell counts were estimated. Some clones are missing from TCRdb's copy, which holds only in-frame ones; the method was immunoSEQ multiplex PCR. From that table come the V and J calls and clone size; the DNA was used to work out D and trimming. The sample comprises under 300,000 clones, approximately 90% of which are singletons, and 3.7% rests with the top ten. The germline CDR1 and CDR2 sequences are LGHDT and YNNKEL (reference sequence). V was clipped by 3 bases and J by 6 bases, with 8 bases between them. The CDR3 has 12 amino acids.

The gene calls are TRBV3-1 (or the pseudogene TRBV3-2) and TRBJ1-2; no clear D. The receptor's source is a woman aged 40 to 50 with acute or convalescent COVID-19. The sample was peripheral blood. CDR3 nucleotide sequence: TGTGCCAGCAGCCAGGGAGGCCATGGCTACACCTTC. Amino acid sequence: CASSQGGHGYTF.